Each of the 26 T cell receptor beta chains below was sequenced from the same sample in a study of blood T cell repertoires in COVID-19. Here immunoSEQ multiplex PCR was the method, and the copy in TCRdb shows in-frame clones only, minus some. This table has tens of thousands of clones, over 80% appearing once. Sequenced input: peripheral blood. These receptors were collected from a man aged 60 to 69 with acute or convalescent COVID-19.

The V gene is TRBV21-1, the J gene TRBJ1-2. TRBV21-1 is a recognized pseudogene. This CDR3 is built from 15 residues. DNA for the CDR3: TGTGCCAGCAGCAAAGAAGGTAGGGAGAACTATGGCTACACCTTC. This sequence encodes CASSKEGRENYGYTF.

About this clone: Compared with germline, one end of the junction differs, possibly owing to a read error. The J gene is TRBJ2-5, the V gene TRBV7-7; TRBD2 aligns across 11 bases. Germline V gene lookup returns CDR1 SSHAT and CDR2 FNYEAQ (reference sequence). The CDR3 has 16 residues. CDR3 sequence reads: CASSLLGLAVKETQYF. The CDR3 DNA is TGTGCTAGCAGCCTACTGGGACTAGCGGTAAAAGAGACCCAGTACTTC.

The chain uses TRBV2 and TRBJ2-1; possible D gene TRBD1, 5 bases. Germline values: CDR1 SNHLY, CDR2 FYNNEI. This CDR3 is 15 amino acids long. V was cut by 4 bases and J by 2 bases, with 12 bases left in between. This CDR3 reads CASSVGQGTYNEQFF. The CDR3, as DNA: TGTGCCAGCAGTGTTGGGCAGGGTACCTACAATGAGCAGTTCTTC.

In its sample, this clone was seen once. The CDR3 DNA reads TGTGCCAGCAGTTTATTATCTCAGGGGTATTCCGGGGAGCTGTTTTTT. Its protein product is CASSLLSQGYSGELFF. The rearrangement uses TRBV27 and TRBJ2-2, with D perhaps matching TRBD1 (6 bases). V was trimmed by 1 base and J by 6 bases, leaving 15 bases between them. The CDR3 runs 16 residues. CDR1 is MNHEY and CDR2 is SMNVEV in the germline V gene (reference sequence).

With respect to this clone: The identical CDR3 is also encoded by other nucleotide sequences in the sample. The chain combines TRBV28 with TRBJ1-5; no definite D call. There are 12 residues in the CDR3. With 2 bases removed from V and 6 bases from J, the gap between germline ends came to 5 bases. The germline V gene has CDR1 MDHEN and CDR2 SYDVKM. CDR3 in DNA: TGTGCCAGCAGTTTAAATAGTCAGCCCCAGCATTTT. Translating it yields CASSLNSQPQHF.

The V and J genes are TRBV6-2 or TRBV6-3 and TRBJ1-5, with TRBD1 matching over 12 bases. The V gene's germline CDR1 is MNHEY and CDR2 SVGEGT. The CDR3 has 14 amino acids. The ends lost 6 bases at V and 7 bases at J; junction bases unmatched: 4. CDR3 sequence: CASSRDRGPQPQHF. CDR3 nucleotide sequence: TGTGCCAGCAGCAGGGACAGGGGGCCCCAGCCCCAGCATTTT.

The genes are TRBV9 and TRBJ2-2; 8 nucleotides agree with TRBD1. The CDR3 is 17 residues long. Losses at the gene ends were 0 bases for V and 4 bases for J; bases not matched to a gene: 8. CDR1 and CDR2 (germline): SGDLS, YYNGEE. The CDR3 sequence is CASSVEDRDQGTGELFF. CDR3 nucleotide sequence: TGTGCCAGCAGCGTAGAGGACAGGGACCAGGGCACCGGGGAGCTGTTTTTT.

CDR3 region: CASSLGQGGDTGELFF. The DNA of the CDR3 is TGCGCCAGCAGCTTGGGACAGGGGGGCGACACCGGGGAGCTGTTTTTT. The V call is TRBV5-1, the J call TRBJ2-2; 9 nucleotides agree with TRBD1. The CDR3 is 16 residues long. V lost 0 bases, J lost 3 bases, and 3 bases stayed unmatched. The germline gives CDR1 SGHRS, CDR2 YFSETQ.

The chain is built from TRBV15 and TRBJ1-2, with D hard to call. CDR1 is LNHNV, CDR2 YYDKDF, per germline (reference sequence). This CDR3 spans 15 amino acids. The germline V and J ends were trimmed by 0 bases and 4 bases, with 12 bases remaining between them. The CDR3 bases are TGTGCCACCAGCAGAGATCTCTCCGGTGCCTATGGCTACACCTTC. Residues: CATSRDLSGAYGYTF. Together with reference TRBV15 and TRBJ1-2, the CDR3 gives the full variable domain: DAMVIQNPRYQVTQFGKPVTLSCSQTLNHNVMYWYQQKSSQAPKLLFHYYDKDFNNEADTPDNFQSRRPNTSFCFLDIRSPGLGDTAMYLCATSRDLSGAYGYTFGSGTRLTVV.

J is TRBJ2-1 and V is TRBV7-2; possible D gene TRBD1, 7 bases. The CDR3 is made up of 17 amino acids. Germline values: CDR1 SGHTA, CDR2 FQGNSA. Deletions cut 0 bases from V and 8 bases from J, with 20 bases between. The CDR3 reads CASSLASQGGSVDEQFF. For the CDR3, the DNA is TGTGCCAGCAGCTTAGCCTCTCAGGGGGGATCAGTAGATGAGCAGTTCTTC.

This chain uses TRBV7-2 with TRBJ1-1, with a tentative D call TRBD1 (6 bases). This CDR3 is 15 amino acids long. Per the germline V gene, CDR1 is SGHTA and CDR2 is FQGNSA. V was shortened by 5 bases and J by 1 base, with 14 bases between the two germline ends. The CDR3: CASSPIRGSNTEAFF. Here the CDR3 DNA reads TGTGCCAGCAGCCCCATCAGGGGATCGAACACTGAAGCTTTCTTT.

V gene TRBV28 combines with J gene TRBJ2-5; D perhaps matches TRBD2 (6 bases). V was clipped by 2 bases and J by 7 bases, with 14 bases between them. The CDR3 sequence is 14 residues long. In germline, CDR1 is MDHEN, CDR2 SYDVKM. CDR3 in amino acids: CASSLGLLRGTQYF. CDR3 DNA sequence: TGTGCCAGCAGTTTAGGCCTCCTGCGGGGGACCCAGTACTTC. Together with reference TRBV28 and TRBJ2-5, the CDR3 gives the full variable domain: DVKVTQSSRYLVKRTGEKVFLECVQDMDHENMFWYRQDPGLGLRLIYFSYDVKMKEKGDIPEGYSVSREKKERFSLILESASTNQTSMYLCASSLGLLRGTQYFGPGTRLLVL.

This clone was seen a handful of times. The chain employs TRBV6-6 and TRBJ1-6; D gene ambiguous. Germline V gives CDR1 MNHNY, CDR2 SVGAGI (reference sequence). The CDR3 runs 16 residues. V was clipped by 2 bases and J by 8 bases, with 16 bases between them. The CDR3 bases are TGTGCCAGCAGTTACCCCGTCGGAGGCGGTGATTCACCCCTCCACTTT. This codes for CASSYPVGGGDSPLHF.

This clone was seen more than once but under ten times. This chain uses TRBV28 with TRBJ1-1; maybe TRBD1 (5 bases). V lost 1 base, J lost 4 bases, and 16 bases lay in between. This CDR3 is 16 amino acids long. CDR1 is MDHEN and CDR2 is SYDVKM in the germline V gene. The CDR3 DNA reads as TGTGCCAGCAGTTTATTAGCAGGGTTCGGGGGCACTGAAGCTTTCTTT. It translates to CASSLLAGFGGTEAFF.

The rearrangement links TRBV3-1 (or the pseudogene TRBV3-2) to TRBJ1-1, with unresolved D. Between the trimmed V and J ends, which lost 1 base and 5 bases, there was a span of 8 bases. The germline V gene has CDR1 LGHDT and CDR2 YNNKEL (reference sequence). This CDR3 region has 13 residues. CDR3 in DNA: TGTGCCAGCAGCCAAGTTTCCAGGACTGAAGCTTTCTTT. It yields the protein CASSQVSRTEAFF.

The rearrangement joins TRBV7-8 to TRBJ1-6; perhaps TRBD1 as D (5 bases). CDR1 SGHVS and CDR2 FQNEAQ come from the germline V gene. The V end was cut by 0 bases, the J end by 7 bases, with 7 bases between. The CDR3 has 14 residues. CDR3 protein: CASSLATGNSPLHF. The CDR3 DNA follows: TGTGCCAGCAGCTTAGCCACAGGAAATTCACCCCTCCACTTT.

The gene calls are TRBV6-6 and TRBJ1-5, with D maybe TRBD1 (5 bases). V dropped 8 bases and J dropped 1 base, with 12 bases sitting between them. Germline V lookup: CDR1 MNHNY, CDR2 SVGAGI (reference sequence). The CDR3 has 14 residues. In nucleotides, the CDR3 is TGTGCCAGCGGGGAGGGGAGAAGCAATCAGCCCCAGCATTTT. Translating gives CASGEGRSNQPQHF.

This chain connects TRBV11-1 to TRBJ1-6, with no clear D. The V end was cut by 8 bases, the J end by 3 bases, with 8 bases between. CDR3 size: 13 residues. Germline assignment: CDR1 SGHAT and CDR2 FQDESV (reference sequence). CDR3: CASGTSYNSPLHF. CDR3 DNA sequence: TGTGCCAGCGGCACAAGCTATAATTCACCCCTCCACTTT.

The V and J genes are TRBV30 and TRBJ1-1, with 8 bases aligning to TRBD1. The CDR3 totals 14 residues. The junction had 11 bases not matched to a gene; V was cut back by 5 bases and J by 6 bases. Per the germline V gene, CDR1 is GTSNPN and CDR2 is SVGIG (reference sequence). Here the CDR3 reads CAWGPGGEGPEAFF. CDR3 in DNA: TGTGCCTGGGGCCCAGGGGGCGAGGGTCCTGAAGCTTTCTTT.

This clone was observed once. The genes are TRBV28 and TRBJ2-7; D might be TRBD2 (6 bases). Germline V gene lookup returns CDR1 MDHEN and CDR2 SYDVKM. The V end lost 1 base, the J end lost 12 bases, and 16 bases lay between the germline ends. The CDR3 runs to 13 residues. CDR3 coding DNA: TGTGCCAGCAGTTTATCGGACCGCCCGGGGGTGTACTTC. As protein: CASSLSDRPGVYF.

The J gene is TRBJ1-3, the V gene TRBV5-4, with TRBD1 as a possible D gene (6 bases). The CDR3 sequence is 14 residues long. Trimming stripped 4 bases from V and 3 bases from J, with 11 bases between. CDR1 SGHNT and CDR2 YYREEE come from the germline V gene (reference sequence). The CDR3 is CASSVDRIGNTIYF. CDR3 nucleotides: TGTGCCAGCAGCGTGGACAGAATTGGAAACACCATATATTTT.

The CDR3 coding sequence is TGTGCCAGCAGCTTAGCTGGGACAGGCATGGCGCAGTATTTT. The encoded protein is CASSLAGTGMAQYF. This chain links TRBV7-2 with TRBJ2-3, with 8 bases matching TRBD1. Unmatched junction bases numbered 6, after V lost 0 bases and J lost 10 bases. Germline V lookup: CDR1 SGHTA, CDR2 FQGNSA. CDR3 length equals 14 residues.

This rearrangement joins TRBV12-5 to TRBJ1-5; D gene uncertain. The CDR3 is made up of 14 amino acids. The germline V and J ends were trimmed by 4 bases and 7 bases, with 14 bases remaining between them. CDR1 LGHNT and CDR2 FRNRAP come from the germline V gene. CDR3 region: CASGSPGSPQPQHF. CDR3 DNA: TGTGCTAGTGGTTCGCCAGGATCCCCACAGCCCCAGCATTTT.

The chain joins TRBV4-1 to TRBJ1-2, with 7 positions matching TRBD1. The V and J ends lost 3 bases and 0 bases, in that order; junction bases with no gene match: 4. CDR3 length: 15 amino acids. The germline V gene has CDR1 MGHRA and CDR2 YSYEKL. CDR3 DNA sequence: TGCGCCAGCAGCCAGCAGGGACAGACTAACTATGGCTACACCTTC. Its translation is CASSQQGQTNYGYTF.

The gene calls are TRBV28 and TRBJ1-5, with D hard to call. This CDR3 has 15 amino acids. V lost 2 bases to trimming and J lost 7 bases, with 15 bases between them. CDR1 is MDHEN, CDR2 SYDVKM, per germline. As DNA, the CDR3 is TGTGCCAGCAGTTTACCGGAGGGTATTTGGCAGCCCCAGCATTTT. Translation gives CASSLPEGIWQPQHF.

This chain uses TRBV6-6 with TRBJ1-2; TRBD1 matches 11 bases. J gave up 3 bases and V 6 bases, and 18 bases lay outside the gene matches. The CDR3 consists of 19 residues. Germline V lookup: CDR1 MNHNY, CDR2 SVGAGI (reference sequence). CDR3 residues: CASSSDGRTGGAMYYGYTF. CDR3 nucleotides: TGTGCCAGCAGCTCCGATGGTAGGACAGGGGGCGCGATGTACTATGGCTACACCTTC.